The TCR beta chain under discussion was sequenced for a study of shared clonotypes between healthy human individuals. Profiled with immunoSEQ multiplex PCR; TCRdb holds only in-frame clones, not every one. The sample consists of some 2,000,000 clones, about 95% of them appearing once. After removal of 2 bases from V and 6 bases from J, the junction contained 5 bases not matched to a gene. The CDR3 extends over 15 amino acids. CDR1 is MNHEY and CDR2 is SMNVEV in the germline V gene (reference sequence). Naive CD8 cells were CD45RO-negative, positively selected for CCR7, excluding terminally differentiated effector memory CD45RA+ cells. This clone was counted a single time. The same CDR3 also results from other DNA sequences found in this sample.

This sequence joins TRBV27 and TRBJ2-3; 10 positions agree with TRBD2. This sequence originates from a man aged 18-30 years in good health. Sequenced input: naive CD8+ T cells sorted from blood. CDR3 nucleotide sequence: TGTGCCAGCAGTTTACTAGCGGGGGCGCCGGATACGCAGTATTTT. This gives the protein CASSLLAGAPDTQYF.